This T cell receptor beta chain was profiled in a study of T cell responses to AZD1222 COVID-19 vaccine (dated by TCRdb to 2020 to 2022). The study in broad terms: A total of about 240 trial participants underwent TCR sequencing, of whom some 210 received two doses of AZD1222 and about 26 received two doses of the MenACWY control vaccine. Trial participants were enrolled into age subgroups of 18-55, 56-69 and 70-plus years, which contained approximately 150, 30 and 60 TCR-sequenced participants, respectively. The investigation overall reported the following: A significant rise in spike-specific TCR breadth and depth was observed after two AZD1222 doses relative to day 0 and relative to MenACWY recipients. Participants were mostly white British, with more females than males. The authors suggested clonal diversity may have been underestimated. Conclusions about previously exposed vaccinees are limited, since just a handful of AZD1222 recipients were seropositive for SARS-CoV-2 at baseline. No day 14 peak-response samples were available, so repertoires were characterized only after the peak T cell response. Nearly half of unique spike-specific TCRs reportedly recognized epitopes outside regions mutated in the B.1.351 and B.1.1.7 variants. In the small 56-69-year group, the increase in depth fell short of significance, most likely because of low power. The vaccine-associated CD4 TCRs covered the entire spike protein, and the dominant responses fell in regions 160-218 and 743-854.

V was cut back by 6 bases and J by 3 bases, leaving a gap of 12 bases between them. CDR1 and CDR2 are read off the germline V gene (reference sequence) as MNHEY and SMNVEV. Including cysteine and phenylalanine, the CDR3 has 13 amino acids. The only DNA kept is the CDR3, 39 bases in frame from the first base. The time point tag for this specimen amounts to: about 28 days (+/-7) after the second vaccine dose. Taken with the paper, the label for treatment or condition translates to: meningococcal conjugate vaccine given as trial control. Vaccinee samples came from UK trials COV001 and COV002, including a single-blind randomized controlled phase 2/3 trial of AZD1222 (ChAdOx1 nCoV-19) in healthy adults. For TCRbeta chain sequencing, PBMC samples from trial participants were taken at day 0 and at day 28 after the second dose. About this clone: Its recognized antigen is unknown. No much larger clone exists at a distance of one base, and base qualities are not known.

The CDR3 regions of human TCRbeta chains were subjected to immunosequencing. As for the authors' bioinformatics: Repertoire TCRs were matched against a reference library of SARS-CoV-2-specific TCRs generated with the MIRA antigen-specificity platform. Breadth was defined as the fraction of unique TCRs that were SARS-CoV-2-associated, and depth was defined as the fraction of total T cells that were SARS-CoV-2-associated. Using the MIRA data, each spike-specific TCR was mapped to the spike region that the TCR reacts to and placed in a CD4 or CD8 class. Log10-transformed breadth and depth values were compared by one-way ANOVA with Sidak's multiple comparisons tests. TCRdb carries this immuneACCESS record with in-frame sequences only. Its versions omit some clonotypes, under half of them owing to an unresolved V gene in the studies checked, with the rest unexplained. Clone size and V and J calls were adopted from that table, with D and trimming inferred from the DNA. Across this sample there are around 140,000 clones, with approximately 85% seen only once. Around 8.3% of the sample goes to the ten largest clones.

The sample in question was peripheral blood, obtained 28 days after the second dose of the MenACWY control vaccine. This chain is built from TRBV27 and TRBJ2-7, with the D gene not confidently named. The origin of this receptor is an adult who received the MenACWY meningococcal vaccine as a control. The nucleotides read TGTGCCAGCAGCCGCCGGGTTTTCTACGAGCAGTACTTC. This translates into CASSRRVFYEQYF.